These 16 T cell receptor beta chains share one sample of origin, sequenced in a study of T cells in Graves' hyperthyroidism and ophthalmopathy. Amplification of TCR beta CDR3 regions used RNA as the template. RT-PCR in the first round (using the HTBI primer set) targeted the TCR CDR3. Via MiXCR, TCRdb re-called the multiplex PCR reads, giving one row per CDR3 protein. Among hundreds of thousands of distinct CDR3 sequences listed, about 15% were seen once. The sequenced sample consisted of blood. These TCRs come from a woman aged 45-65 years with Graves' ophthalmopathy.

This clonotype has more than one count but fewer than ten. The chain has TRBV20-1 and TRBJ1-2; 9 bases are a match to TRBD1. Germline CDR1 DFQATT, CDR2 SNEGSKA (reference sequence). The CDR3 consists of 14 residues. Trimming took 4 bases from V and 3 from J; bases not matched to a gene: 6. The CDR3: CSAKGDRVDYGYTF. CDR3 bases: TGCAGTGCTAAGGGGGACAGGGTTGACTATGGCTACACCTTC.

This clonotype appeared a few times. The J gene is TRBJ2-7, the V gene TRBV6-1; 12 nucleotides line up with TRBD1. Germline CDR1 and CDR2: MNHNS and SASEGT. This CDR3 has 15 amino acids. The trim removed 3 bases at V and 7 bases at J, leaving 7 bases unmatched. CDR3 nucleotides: TGTGCCAGCAGTGAGTTGGGACAGGGGGCTCGGGAGCAGTACTTC. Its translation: CASSELGQGAREQYF.

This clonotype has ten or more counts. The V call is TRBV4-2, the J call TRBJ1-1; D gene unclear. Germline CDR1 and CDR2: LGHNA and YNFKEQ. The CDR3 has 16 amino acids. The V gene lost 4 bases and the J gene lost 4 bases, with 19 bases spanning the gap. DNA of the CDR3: TGTGCCAGCAGCCGCTTCATCAAGGAGGAGAGCACTGAAGCTTTCTTT. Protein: CASSRFIKEESTEAFF.

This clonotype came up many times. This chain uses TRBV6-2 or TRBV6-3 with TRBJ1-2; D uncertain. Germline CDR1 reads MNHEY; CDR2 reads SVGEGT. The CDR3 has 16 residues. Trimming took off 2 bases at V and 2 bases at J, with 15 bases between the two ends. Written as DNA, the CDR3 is TGTGCCAGCAGTTACGGGCGATCTGACTACAACTATGGCTACACCTTC. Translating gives CASSYGRSDYNYGYTF.

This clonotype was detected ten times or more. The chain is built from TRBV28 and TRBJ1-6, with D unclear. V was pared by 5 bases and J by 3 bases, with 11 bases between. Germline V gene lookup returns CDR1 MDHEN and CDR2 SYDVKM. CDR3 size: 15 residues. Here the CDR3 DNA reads TGTGCCAGCAGTCCCGCCGAGCTCTATAATTCACCCCTCCACTTT. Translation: CASSPAELYNSPLHF.

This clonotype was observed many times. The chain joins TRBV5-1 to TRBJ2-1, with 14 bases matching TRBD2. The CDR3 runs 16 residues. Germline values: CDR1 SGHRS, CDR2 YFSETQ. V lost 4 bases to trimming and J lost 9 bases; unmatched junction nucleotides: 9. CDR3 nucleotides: TGCGCCAGCAGCCAGCCGACTAGCGGGAGGGCCGGTGAGCAGTTCTTC. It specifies CASSQPTSGRAGEQFF.

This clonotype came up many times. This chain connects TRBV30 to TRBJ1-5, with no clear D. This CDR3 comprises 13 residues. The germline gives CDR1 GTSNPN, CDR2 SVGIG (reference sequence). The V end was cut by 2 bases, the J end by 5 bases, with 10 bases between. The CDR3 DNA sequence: TGTGCCTGGAGTACGGGAGTGGATCAGCCCCAGCATTTT. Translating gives CAWSTGVDQPQHF.

In DNA form, the CDR3 reads TGTGCCAGCAGTCACAATACAGGGGCTGGGGCCAACGTCCTGACTTTC. Its protein is CASSHNTGAGANVLTF. The chain combines TRBV6-1 with TRBJ2-6; 7 bases fit TRBD1. Germline V gene data show CDR1 as MNHNS and CDR2 as SASEGT. CDR3 size: 16 residues. V lost 5 bases, J lost 2 bases, and 6 bases stayed unmatched.

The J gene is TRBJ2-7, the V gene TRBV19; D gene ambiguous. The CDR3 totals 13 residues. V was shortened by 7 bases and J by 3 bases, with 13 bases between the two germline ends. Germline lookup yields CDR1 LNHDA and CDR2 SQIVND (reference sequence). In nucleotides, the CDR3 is TGTGCCAGTAAGGGAACAGCGTTCTACGAGCAGTACTTC. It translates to CASKGTAFYEQYF.

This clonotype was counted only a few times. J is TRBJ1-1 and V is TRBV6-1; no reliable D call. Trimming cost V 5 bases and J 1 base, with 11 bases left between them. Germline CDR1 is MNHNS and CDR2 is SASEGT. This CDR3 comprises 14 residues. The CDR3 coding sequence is TGTGCCAGCAGTAAAAATATTCGGAACACTGAAGCTTTCTTT. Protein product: CASSKNIRNTEAFF.

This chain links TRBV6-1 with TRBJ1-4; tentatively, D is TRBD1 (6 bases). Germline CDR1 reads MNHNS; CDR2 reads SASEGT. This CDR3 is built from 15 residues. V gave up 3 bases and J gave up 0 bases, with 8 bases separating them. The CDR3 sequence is CASSETGTTNEKLFF. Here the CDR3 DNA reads TGTGCCAGCAGTGAGACAGGAACAACTAATGAAAAACTGTTTTTT.

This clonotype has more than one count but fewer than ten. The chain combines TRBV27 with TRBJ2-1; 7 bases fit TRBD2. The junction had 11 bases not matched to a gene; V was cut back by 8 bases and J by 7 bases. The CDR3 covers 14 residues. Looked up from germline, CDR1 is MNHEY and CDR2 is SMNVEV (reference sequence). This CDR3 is CASAYPGLWNEQFF. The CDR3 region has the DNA TGTGCCAGCGCCTACCCGGGACTATGGAATGAGCAGTTCTTC.

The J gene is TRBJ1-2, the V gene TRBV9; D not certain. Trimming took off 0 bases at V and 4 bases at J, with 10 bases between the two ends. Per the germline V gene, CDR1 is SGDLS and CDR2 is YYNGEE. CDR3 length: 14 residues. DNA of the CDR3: TGTGCCAGCAGCGTAGAGTCTTTTAGCTATGGCTACACCTTC. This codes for CASSVESFSYGYTF.

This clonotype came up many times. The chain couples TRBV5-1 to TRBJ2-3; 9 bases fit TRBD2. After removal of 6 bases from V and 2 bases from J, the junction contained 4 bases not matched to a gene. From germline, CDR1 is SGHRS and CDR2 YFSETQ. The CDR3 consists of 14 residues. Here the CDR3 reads CASTLAGFTDTQYF. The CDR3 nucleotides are TGCGCCAGCACACTAGCGGGTTTCACAGATACGCAGTATTTT.

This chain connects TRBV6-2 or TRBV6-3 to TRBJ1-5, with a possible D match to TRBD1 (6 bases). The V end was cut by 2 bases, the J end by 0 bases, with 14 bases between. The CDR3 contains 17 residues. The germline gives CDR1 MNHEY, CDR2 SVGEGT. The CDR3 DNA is TGTGCCAGCAGTTACATGACAGGCGCTTATAGCAATCAGCCCCAGCATTTT. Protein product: CASSYMTGAYSNQPQHF.

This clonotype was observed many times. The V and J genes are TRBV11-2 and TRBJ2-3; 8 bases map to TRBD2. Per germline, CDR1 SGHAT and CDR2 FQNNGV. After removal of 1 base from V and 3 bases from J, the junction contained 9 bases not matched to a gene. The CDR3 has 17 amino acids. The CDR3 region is CASSLGVRGRSTDTQYF. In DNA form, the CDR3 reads TGTGCCAGCAGCTTAGGGGTTCGCGGGAGGTCGACAGATACGCAGTATTTT. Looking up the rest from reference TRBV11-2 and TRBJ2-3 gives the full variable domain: EAGVAQSPRYKIIEKRQSVAFWCNPISGHATLYWYQQILGQGPKLLIQFQNNGVVDDSQLPKDRFSAERLKGVDSTLKIQPAKLEDSAVYLCASSLGVRGRSTDTQYFGPGTRLTVL.